Sequencing of this TCR beta chain was carried out in a study of T cells in Graves' hyperthyroidism and ophthalmopathy. The germline V gene has CDR1 SGHRS and CDR2 YFSETQ. CDR3 length equals 13 residues. The V end was cut by 2 bases, the J end by 3 bases, with 8 bases between. About this clonotype: Its target is not known.

General study points: Most expanded thyroid clonotypes above 0.001 recurred in blood.

Participants, patients aged 18 to 65, had newly diagnosed hyperthyroidism with a duration under 2 months. RNA transcripts gave rise to amplified TCR beta CDR3 regions. First-round RT-PCR with HTBI primers amplified the TCR CDR3 region. MiXCR was run by TCRdb on the multiplex PCR reads, yielding one entry per CDR3 protein. The sample gives approximately 400,000 distinct CDR3 sequences, about 25% of which show up once; over 70% is in the top ten. The sample comprised blood. The rearrangement uses TRBV5-1 and TRBJ2-5; D not resolved. The TCR sequence derives from a man aged 45-60 years with Graves' hyperthyroidism. The CDR3 spells CASSFILKETQYF. CDR3 coding DNA: TGCGCCAGCAGCTTCATCTTAAAAGAGACCCAGTACTTC.